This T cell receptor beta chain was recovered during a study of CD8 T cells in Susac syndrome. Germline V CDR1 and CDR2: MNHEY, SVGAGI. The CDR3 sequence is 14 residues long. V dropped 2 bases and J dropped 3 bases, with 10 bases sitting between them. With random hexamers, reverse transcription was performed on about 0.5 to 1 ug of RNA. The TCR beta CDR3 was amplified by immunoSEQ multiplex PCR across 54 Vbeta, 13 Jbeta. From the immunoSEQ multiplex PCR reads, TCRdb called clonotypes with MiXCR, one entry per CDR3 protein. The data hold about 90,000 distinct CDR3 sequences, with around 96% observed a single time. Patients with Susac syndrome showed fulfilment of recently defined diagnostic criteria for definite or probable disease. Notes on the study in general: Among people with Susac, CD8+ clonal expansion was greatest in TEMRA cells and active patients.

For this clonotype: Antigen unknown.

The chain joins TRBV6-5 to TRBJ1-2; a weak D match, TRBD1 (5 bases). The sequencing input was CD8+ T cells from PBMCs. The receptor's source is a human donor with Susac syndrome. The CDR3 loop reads CASSYGAADYGYTF. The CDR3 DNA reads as TGTGCCAGCAGTTACGGGGCGGCCGACTATGGCTACACCTTC.